These 25 T cell receptor beta chains were all obtained from the same sample, sequenced in a study of T cell responses to AZD1222 COVID-19 vaccine. Sequenced by immunoSEQ multiplex PCR; TCRdb stores in-frame clones only, minus some. The table includes under 95,000 clones, nearly 90% detected once. Specimen: peripheral blood, collected on day 0 of AZD1222 vaccination. Receptor source: an adult in good health.

The DNA for the CDR3 is TGTGCCAGCAGACGCTCTTCAGGGAACACCGGGGAGCTGTTTTTT. As protein: CASRRSSGNTGELFF. The rearrangement links TRBV6-5 to TRBJ2-2, with D hard to call. Germline V gives CDR1 MNHEY, CDR2 SVGAGI. This CDR3 has 15 amino acids. With 6 bases removed from V and 1 base from J, the gap between germline ends came to 12 bases.

The chain carries TRBV9 and TRBJ1-3, with 9 bases that match TRBD1. Germline CDR1 SGDLS, CDR2 YYNGEE. CDR3 length: 17 amino acids. The trim removed 0 bases at V and 3 bases at J, leaving 7 bases unmatched. Written as DNA, the CDR3 is TGTGCCAGCAGCGTAGCCCCGGGACAGGGAATTGGAAACACCATATATTTT. It codes for CASSVAPGQGIGNTIYF.

This clone appeared a single time. The V call is TRBV5-1, the J call TRBJ1-5; 7 nucleotides line up with TRBD1. CDR3 length equals 14 residues. J gave up 2 bases and V 3 bases, and 2 bases lay outside the gene matches. CDR1 and CDR2 from the germline V gene are SGHRS and YFSETQ. This CDR3 reads CASSSGGGNQPQHF. CDR3 in DNA: TGCGCCAGCAGCTCAGGGGGGGGCAATCAGCCCCAGCATTTT.

This clone came up many times. The V call is TRBV11-3, the J call TRBJ1-5; D gene unclear. V was cut by 9 bases and J by 7 bases, with 13 bases left in between. The CDR3 contains 12 residues. Germline assignment: CDR1 SGHNT and CDR2 YENEEA. The CDR3 DNA sequence: TGTGCCAGAACAGATTCGGAACAGCCCCAGCATTTT. It encodes CARTDSEQPQHF.

CDR3 region: CASSPLSQETQYF. In nucleotides, the CDR3 is TGTGCCAGCTCACCACTCAGCCAAGAGACCCAGTACTTC. The chain carries TRBV18 and TRBJ2-5; D remains ambiguous. The CDR3 runs to 13 residues. V dropped 1 base and J dropped 1 base, with 4 bases sitting between them. Germline CDR1 and CDR2: KGHSH and LQKENI.

Turning to this clone: A junction boundary mismatches the germline segment, possibly from a read error. This rearrangement joins TRBV6-5 to TRBJ1-4; 7 nucleotides match TRBD1. CDR1 and CDR2 (germline): MNHEY, SVGAGI. This CDR3 is 15 amino acids long. CDR3: CASSYSGGESEKLFF. The DNA of the CDR3 is TGTGCCAGCAGCTACTCAGGGGGGGAGAGCGAAAAACTGTTTTTT.

The chain couples TRBV6-2 or TRBV6-3 to TRBJ1-4; D unclear. The CDR3 runs to 13 residues. Trimming shortened V by 1 base and J by 7 bases, and 7 bases separated the two germline ends. Germline CDR1 reads MNHEY; CDR2 reads SVGEGT. CDR3 coding DNA: TGTGCCAGCAGTTACTTGGAGGTTGAAAAACTGTTTTTT. It encodes CASSYLEVEKLFF.

The chain links TRBV3-1 (or the pseudogene TRBV3-2) to TRBJ2-3; 13 bases are shared with TRBD2. The germline V gene encodes CDR1 LGHDT and CDR2 YNNKEL (reference sequence). V gave up 4 bases and J gave up 4 bases; unmatched junction bases: 11. CDR3 length equals 18 residues. In DNA, the CDR3 is TGTGCCAGCAGCCGACTAGCGGGGGGACCTGGGGACCCAGATACGCAGTATTTT. This translates into CASSRLAGGPGDPDTQYF.

This chain's CDR3 is CAISESWSGAGQFF. The CDR3, as DNA: TGTGCCATCAGTGAGTCGTGGAGCGGGGCTGGGCAGTTCTTC. The chain employs TRBV10-3 and TRBJ2-1; 7 bases are a match to TRBD2. Per germline, CDR1 ENHRY and CDR2 SYGVKD. The CDR3 runs 14 residues. The V segment lost 0 bases and the J segment 12 bases; nucleotides outside the gene matches: 8.

The chain joins TRBV7-8 to TRBJ2-4; unclear D gene. V lost 1 base to trimming and J lost 5 bases, with 0 bases between them. This CDR3 region has 11 residues. Germline V gene sequence: CDR1 SGHVS, CDR2 FQNEAQ. The CDR3 DNA reads TGTGCCAGCAGCTTAGAAAACATTCAGTACTTC. Translated, it gives CASSLENIQYF.

The V gene is TRBV2, the J gene TRBJ1-2; 9 nucleotides line up with TRBD1. The CDR3 has 14 residues. V shed 3 bases and J 7 bases; nucleotides not matched to a gene: 6. Germline V CDR1 and CDR2: SNHLY, FYNNEI. CDR3 coding DNA: TGTGCCAGCAGTGATCGGACAGGGGAGGGTGGCTACACCTTC. Translated: CASSDRTGEGGYTF.

The chain uses TRBV7-2 and TRBJ2-7; no firm D call. The CDR3 is 16 residues long. Germline V gene data show CDR1 as SGHTA and CDR2 as FQGNSA. Trimming removed 5 bases from V and 0 bases from J, with 17 bases in between. The CDR3 sequence: CASSHPLIKGSYEQYF. For the CDR3, the DNA is TGTGCCAGCAGCCACCCCCTAATAAAGGGCTCCTACGAGCAGTACTTC.

The chain recombines TRBV18 with TRBJ1-1; the D is unclear. CDR3 length: 12 amino acids. Trimming took off 3 bases at V and 7 bases at J, with 9 bases between the two ends. Germline V gene data show CDR1 as KGHSH and CDR2 as LQKENI. CDR3 in DNA: TGTGCCAGCTCACCTGAGGATTATGAAGCTTTCTTT. This sequence encodes CASSPEDYEAFF.

The CDR3 here is CASSEPPAGVDTQYF. The CDR3 DNA reads TGTGCCAGCAGTGAACCACCGGCAGGGGTGGATACGCAGTATTTT. This rearrangement joins TRBV6-1 to TRBJ2-3, with a tentative D call TRBD1 (6 bases). Trimming removed 2 bases at V and 6 bases at J, with 15 bases between. This CDR3 spans 15 amino acids. CDR1 MNHNS and CDR2 SASEGT come from the germline V gene.

V is TRBV12-1 and J is TRBJ1-3; TRBD1, the table's D call, was not compared with the DNA. TRBV12-1 is a known pseudogene. The CDR3 has 18 amino acids. CDR3 in DNA: TGTGCCAGCCGCCGGGACAGGGTAACTTGGACATCTGGAAACACCATATATTTT. Translating it yields CASRRDRVTWTSGNTIYF.

The chain uses TRBV27 and TRBJ1-1; perhaps TRBD1 as D (6 bases). The germline V gene has CDR1 MNHEY and CDR2 SMNVEV (reference sequence). With 6 bases removed from V and 5 bases from J, the gap between germline ends came to 13 bases. The CDR3 spans 13 residues. The CDR3 protein is CASRITGSTEAFF. CDR3 in DNA: TGTGCCAGCAGAATAACAGGGTCTACTGAAGCTTTCTTT.

The rearrangement links TRBV6-2 or TRBV6-3 to TRBJ1-1, with 9 bases matching TRBD1. Germline loops: CDR1 MNHEY, CDR2 SVGEGT. This CDR3 contains 14 residues. Germline trimming cut 3 bases from V and 5 bases from J; bases unmatched to any gene: 4. The CDR3 loop reads CASSYGTGSTEAFF. The CDR3 nucleotides read TGTGCCAGCAGTTATGGGACAGGGAGTACTGAAGCTTTCTTT.

The rearrangement uses TRBV11-2 and TRBJ1-5; a possible D gene is TRBD1 (6 bases). Looked up from germline, CDR1 is SGHAT and CDR2 is FQNNGV. The CDR3 length is 13 residues. Trimming shortened V by 5 bases and J by 10 bases, and 15 bases separated the two germline ends. CDR3 sequence (DNA): TGTGCCAGCAGCGAGCGAACGGACAGTCCCCAGCATTTT. Its protein product is CASSERTDSPQHF.

The CDR3: CASSISLNYEQYF. As DNA, the CDR3 is TGTGCCAGTAGTATTTCACTGAACTACGAGCAGTACTTC. The rearrangement joins TRBV19 to TRBJ2-7; D remains unclear. The V end lost 3 bases, the J end lost 3 bases, and 9 bases lay between the germline ends. The CDR3 is 13 amino acids. The germline gives CDR1 LNHDA, CDR2 SQIVND (reference sequence).

V is TRBV6-1 and J is TRBJ1-1, with TRBD1 as a possible D gene (6 bases). The CDR3 is 15 amino acids. CDR1 and CDR2 from the germline V gene are MNHNS and SASEGT. The V gene lost 1 base and the J gene lost 0 bases, with 9 bases spanning the gap. For the CDR3, the DNA is TGTGCCAGCAGTGAAGGGGGACACTTGAACACTGAAGCTTTCTTT. Translating it yields CASSEGGHLNTEAFF.

The DNA of the CDR3 is TGTGCCAGCTCACCCGGACAGGTCTGGGATTCACCCCTCCACTTT. This gives the protein CASSPGQVWDSPLHF. The chain couples TRBV18 to TRBJ1-6; 7 bases agree with TRBD1. The CDR3 is made up of 15 amino acids. Germline trimming cut 3 bases from V and 8 bases from J; bases unmatched to any gene: 7. Germline assignment: CDR1 KGHSH and CDR2 LQKENI.

The V call is TRBV6-6, the J call TRBJ1-5; possibly TRBD1 for D (5 bases). This CDR3 comprises 15 residues. Trimming left V 0 bases short and J 4 bases short, with 10 bases between. CDR1 MNHNY and CDR2 SVGAGI come from the germline V gene (reference sequence). The CDR3 here is CASSYSGRTNQPQHF. Written as DNA, the CDR3 is TGTGCCAGCAGTTACTCCGGACGGACAAATCAGCCCCAGCATTTT.

The chain recombines TRBV27 with TRBJ1-2; D uncertain. Per germline, CDR1 MNHEY and CDR2 SMNVEV (reference sequence). The CDR3 extends over 14 amino acids. The germline V and J ends were trimmed by 0 bases and 3 bases, with 8 bases remaining between them. CDR3 residues: CASSLSREDYGYTF. In nucleotides, the CDR3 is TGTGCCAGCAGTTTATCAAGGGAGGACTATGGCTACACCTTC.

The DNA of the CDR3 is TGTGCCAGCAGCAAGGGGGTATCAAAGGTGGCCATATATTTT. Its translation: CASSKGVSKVAIYF. The J gene is TRBJ1-3, the V gene TRBV3-1 (or the pseudogene TRBV3-2); tentative D call: TRBD1 (6 bases). Germline CDR1 LGHDT, CDR2 YNNKEL (reference sequence). CDR3 size: 14 residues. V was trimmed by 5 bases and J by 11 bases, leaving 19 bases between them.

This chain joins TRBV13 and TRBJ1-3; possibly TRBD1 for D (5 bases). The CDR3 runs 16 residues. V lost 2 bases and J lost 0, with 11 bases in between. Per the germline V gene, CDR1 is PRHDT and CDR2 is FYEKMQ (reference sequence). CDR3 DNA sequence: TGTGCCAGCAGCTTATGGGGCGCCCACTCTGGAAACACCATATATTTT. Protein: CASSLWGAHSGNTIYF.